The clone carrying this TCR beta chain was observed a few times. The data originate from a study of T-cell reconstitution after alpha-beta-depleted transplantation in children. Germline lookup yields CDR1 PRHDT and CDR2 FYEKMQ (reference sequence). Trimming shortened V by 3 bases and J by 4 bases, and 12 bases separated the two germline ends. The CDR3 loop spans 14 amino acids. Using unique molecular identifiers, the investigators prepared the TCRbeta library. TCRdb re-analysed the PCR reads in MiXCR, keeping a single row per CDR3 protein. The sample gives some 600,000 distinct CDR3 sequences, around a sixth of which show up once; over 0.95% is in the top ten.

The J gene is TRBJ1-2, the V gene TRBV13; possibly TRBD1 for D (6 bases). The clonotype originates from a human donor who donated a stem cell graft to a child with acute myeloid leukemia. Sample: PBMCs from the stem cell graft donor, taken from the stem cell graft. The CDR3 spells CASSFFDRTYGYTF. The CDR3 nucleotides are TGTGCCAGCAGCTTCTTCGACAGGACCTATGGCTACACCTTC.